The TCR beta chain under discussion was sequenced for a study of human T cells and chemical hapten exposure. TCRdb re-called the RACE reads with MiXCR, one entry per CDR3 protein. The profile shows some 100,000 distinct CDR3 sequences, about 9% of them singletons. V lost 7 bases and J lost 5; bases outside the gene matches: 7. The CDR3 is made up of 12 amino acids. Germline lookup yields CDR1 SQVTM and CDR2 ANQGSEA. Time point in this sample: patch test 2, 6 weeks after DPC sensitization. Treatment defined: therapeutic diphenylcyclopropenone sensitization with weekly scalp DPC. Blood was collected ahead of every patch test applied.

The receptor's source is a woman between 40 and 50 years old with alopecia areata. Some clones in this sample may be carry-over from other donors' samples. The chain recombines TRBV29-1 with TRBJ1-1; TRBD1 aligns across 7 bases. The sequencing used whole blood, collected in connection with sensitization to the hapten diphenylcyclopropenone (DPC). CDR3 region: CSGGTDSTEAFF. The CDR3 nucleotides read TGCAGCGGGGGGACAGATTCAACTGAAGCTTTCTTT.